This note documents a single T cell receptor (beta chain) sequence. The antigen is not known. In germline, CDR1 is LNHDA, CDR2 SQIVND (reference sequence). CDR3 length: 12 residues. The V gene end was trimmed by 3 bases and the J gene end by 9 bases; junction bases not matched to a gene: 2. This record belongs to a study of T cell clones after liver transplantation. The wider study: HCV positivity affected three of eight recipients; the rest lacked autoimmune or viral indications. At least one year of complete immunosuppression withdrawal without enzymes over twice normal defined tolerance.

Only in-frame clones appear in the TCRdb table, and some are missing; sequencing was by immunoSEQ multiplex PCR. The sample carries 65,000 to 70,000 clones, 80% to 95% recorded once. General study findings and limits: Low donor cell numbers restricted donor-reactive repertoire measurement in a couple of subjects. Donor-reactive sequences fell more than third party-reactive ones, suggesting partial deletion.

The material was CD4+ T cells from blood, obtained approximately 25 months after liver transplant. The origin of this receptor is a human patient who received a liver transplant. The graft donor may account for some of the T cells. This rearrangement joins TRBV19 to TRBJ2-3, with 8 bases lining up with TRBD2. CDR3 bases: TGTGCCAGTAGTATGACGGGAGGGACGCAGTATTTT. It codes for CASSMTGGTQYF.